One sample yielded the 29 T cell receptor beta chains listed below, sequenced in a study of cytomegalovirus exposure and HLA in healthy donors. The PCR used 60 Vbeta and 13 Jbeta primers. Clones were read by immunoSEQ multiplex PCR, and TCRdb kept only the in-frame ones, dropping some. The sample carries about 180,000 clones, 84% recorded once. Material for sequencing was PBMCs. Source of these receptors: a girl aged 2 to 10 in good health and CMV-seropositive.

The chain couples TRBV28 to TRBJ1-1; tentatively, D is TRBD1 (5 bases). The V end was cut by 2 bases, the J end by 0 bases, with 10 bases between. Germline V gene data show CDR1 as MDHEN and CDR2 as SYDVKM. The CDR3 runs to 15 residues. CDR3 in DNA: TGTGCCAGCAGTTTAACGGCAGGGTTGAACACTGAAGCTTTCTTT. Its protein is CASSLTAGLNTEAFF. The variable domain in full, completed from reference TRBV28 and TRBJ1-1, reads DVKVTQSSRYLVKRTGEKVFLECVQDMDHENMFWYRQDPGLGLRLIYFSYDVKMKEKGDIPEGYSVSREKKERFSLILESASTNQTSMYLCASSLTAGLNTEAFFGQGTRLTVV.

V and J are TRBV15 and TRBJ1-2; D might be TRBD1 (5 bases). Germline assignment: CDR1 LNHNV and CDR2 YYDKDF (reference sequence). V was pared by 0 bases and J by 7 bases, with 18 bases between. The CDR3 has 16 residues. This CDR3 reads CATSRDRYETATGYTF. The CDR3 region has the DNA TGTGCCACCAGCAGAGATAGATACGAGACAGCCACTGGCTACACCTTC.

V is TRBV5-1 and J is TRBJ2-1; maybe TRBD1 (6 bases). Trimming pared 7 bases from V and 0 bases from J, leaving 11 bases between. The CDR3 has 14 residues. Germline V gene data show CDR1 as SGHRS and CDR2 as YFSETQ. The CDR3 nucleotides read TGCGCCAGCTTAAGGGACAACTCCTACAATGAGCAGTTCTTC. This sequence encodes CASLRDNSYNEQFF.

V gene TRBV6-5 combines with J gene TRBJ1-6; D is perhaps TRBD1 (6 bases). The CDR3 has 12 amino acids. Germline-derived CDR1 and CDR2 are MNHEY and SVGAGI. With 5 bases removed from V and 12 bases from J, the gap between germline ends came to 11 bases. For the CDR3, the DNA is TGTGCCAGCAGTGCCCGAGGGGGACCCCTCCACTTT. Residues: CASSARGGPLHF.

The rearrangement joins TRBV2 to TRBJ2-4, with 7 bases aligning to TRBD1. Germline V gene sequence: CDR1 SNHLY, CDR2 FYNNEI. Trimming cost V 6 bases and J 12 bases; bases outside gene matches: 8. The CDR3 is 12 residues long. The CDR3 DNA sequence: TGTGCCAGCAGCAACGACAGGGAAAATCAGTACTTC. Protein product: CASSNDRENQYF.

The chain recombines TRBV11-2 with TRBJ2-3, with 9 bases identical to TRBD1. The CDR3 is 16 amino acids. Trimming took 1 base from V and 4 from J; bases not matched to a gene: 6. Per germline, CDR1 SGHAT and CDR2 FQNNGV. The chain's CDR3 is CASSLVGTGHADTQYF. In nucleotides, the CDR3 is TGTGCCAGCAGCTTAGTTGGGACAGGGCATGCAGATACGCAGTATTTT.

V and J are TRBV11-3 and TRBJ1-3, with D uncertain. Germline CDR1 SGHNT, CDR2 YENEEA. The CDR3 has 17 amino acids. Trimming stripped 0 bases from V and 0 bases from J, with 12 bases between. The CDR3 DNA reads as TGTGCCAGCAGCTTAGATGGGCTCGGCTACTCTGGAAACACCATATATTTT. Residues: CASSLDGLGYSGNTIYF.

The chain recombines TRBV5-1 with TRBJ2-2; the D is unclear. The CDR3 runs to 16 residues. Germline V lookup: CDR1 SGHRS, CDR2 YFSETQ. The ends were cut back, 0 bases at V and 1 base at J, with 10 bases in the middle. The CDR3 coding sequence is TGCGCCAGCAGCTTGGAACCTCCCGGGAACACCGGGGAGCTGTTTTTT. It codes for CASSLEPPGNTGELFF.

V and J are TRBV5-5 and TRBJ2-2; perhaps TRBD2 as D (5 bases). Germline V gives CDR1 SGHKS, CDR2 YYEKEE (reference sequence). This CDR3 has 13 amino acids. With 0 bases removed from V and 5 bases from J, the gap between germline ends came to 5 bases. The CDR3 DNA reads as TGTGCCAGCAGCTTGGGAGGGACCGGGGAGCTGTTTTTT. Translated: CASSLGGTGELFF.

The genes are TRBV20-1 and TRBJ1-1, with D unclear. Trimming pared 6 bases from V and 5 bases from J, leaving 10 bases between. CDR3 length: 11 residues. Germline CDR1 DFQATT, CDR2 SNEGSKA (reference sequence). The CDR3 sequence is CSAPVLTEAFF. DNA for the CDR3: TGCAGTGCCCCTGTCTTGACTGAAGCTTTCTTT.

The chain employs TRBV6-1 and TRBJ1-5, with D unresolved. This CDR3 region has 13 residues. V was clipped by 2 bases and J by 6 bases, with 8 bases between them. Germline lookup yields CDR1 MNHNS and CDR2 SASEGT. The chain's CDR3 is CASSERGSQPQHF. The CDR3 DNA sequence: TGTGCCAGCAGTGAAAGAGGGAGTCAGCCCCAGCATTTT.

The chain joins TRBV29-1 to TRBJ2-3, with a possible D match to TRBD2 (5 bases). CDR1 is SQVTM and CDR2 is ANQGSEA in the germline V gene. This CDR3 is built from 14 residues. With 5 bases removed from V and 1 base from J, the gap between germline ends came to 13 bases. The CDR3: CSVSRGWGTDTQYF. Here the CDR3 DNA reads TGCAGCGTTTCCCGGGGTTGGGGCACAGATACGCAGTATTTT.

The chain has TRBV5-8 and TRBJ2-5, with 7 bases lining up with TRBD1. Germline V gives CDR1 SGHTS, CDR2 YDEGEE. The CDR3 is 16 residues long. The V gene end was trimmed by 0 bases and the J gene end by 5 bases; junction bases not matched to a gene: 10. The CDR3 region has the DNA TGTGCCAGCAGCTTGGAGGGTGGACAGGAGTGGGAGACCCAGTACTTC. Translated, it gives CASSLEGGQEWETQYF.

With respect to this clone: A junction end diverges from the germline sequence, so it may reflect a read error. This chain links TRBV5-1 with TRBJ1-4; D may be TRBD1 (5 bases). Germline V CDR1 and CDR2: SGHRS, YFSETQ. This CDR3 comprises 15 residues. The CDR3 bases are TGCGCCAGCATCTTGCTCGGGGGAAGTAATGAAAAACTGTTTTTT. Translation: CASILLGGSNEKLFF.

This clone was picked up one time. The CDR3 region has the DNA TGCAGCGTTAGTCCCGGGACAGGGAGAGATACGCAGTATTTT. Protein product: CSVSPGTGRDTQYF. The chain joins TRBV29-1 to TRBJ2-3; 9 nucleotides agree with TRBD1. This CDR3 region has 14 residues. Germline values: CDR1 SQVTM, CDR2 ANQGSEA. V lost 5 bases and J lost 5; bases outside the gene matches: 8.

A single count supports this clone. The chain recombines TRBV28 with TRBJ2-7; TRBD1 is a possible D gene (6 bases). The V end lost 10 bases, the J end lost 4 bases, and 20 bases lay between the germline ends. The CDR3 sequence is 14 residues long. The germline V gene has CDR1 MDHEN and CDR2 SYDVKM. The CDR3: CATLGNRDLYEQYF. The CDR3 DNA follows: TGTGCCACCCTGGGGAACAGGGACCTGTACGAGCAGTACTTC.

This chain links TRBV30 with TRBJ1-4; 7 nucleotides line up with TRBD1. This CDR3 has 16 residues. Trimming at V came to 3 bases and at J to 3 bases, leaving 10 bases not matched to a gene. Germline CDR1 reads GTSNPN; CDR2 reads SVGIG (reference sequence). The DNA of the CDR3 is TGTGCCTGGAGCGGGGACAGCCGGTGGGCTAATGAAAAACTGTTTTTT. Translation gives CAWSGDSRWANEKLFF.

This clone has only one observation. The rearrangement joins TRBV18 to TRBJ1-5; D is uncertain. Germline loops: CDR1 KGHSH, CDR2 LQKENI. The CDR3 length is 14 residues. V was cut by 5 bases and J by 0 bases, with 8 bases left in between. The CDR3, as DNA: TGTGCCAGCTCATTGACAAATAGCAATCAGCCCCAGCATTTT. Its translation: CASSLTNSNQPQHF.

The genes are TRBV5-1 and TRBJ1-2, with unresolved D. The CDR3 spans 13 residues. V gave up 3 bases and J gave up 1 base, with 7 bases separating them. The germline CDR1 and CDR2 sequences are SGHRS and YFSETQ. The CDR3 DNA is TGCGCCAGCAGCTCGGACTTTAACTATGGCTACACCTTC. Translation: CASSSDFNYGYTF.

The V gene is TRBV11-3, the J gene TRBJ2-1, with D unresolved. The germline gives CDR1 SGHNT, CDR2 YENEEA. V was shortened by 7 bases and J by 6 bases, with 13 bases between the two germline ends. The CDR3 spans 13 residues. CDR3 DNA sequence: TGTGCCAGCAAGTGGAGACCTGGCAATGAGCAGTTCTTC. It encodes CASKWRPGNEQFF.

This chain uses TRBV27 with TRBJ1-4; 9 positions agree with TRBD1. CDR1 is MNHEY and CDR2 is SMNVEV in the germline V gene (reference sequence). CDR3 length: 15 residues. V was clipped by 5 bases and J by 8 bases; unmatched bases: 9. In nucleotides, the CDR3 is TGTGCCAGCAGTCCGCAGGGACAGGGTAACGAAAAACTGTTTTTT. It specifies CASSPQGQGNEKLFF. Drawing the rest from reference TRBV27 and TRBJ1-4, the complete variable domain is EAQVTQNPRYLITVTGKKLTVTCSQNMNHEYMSWYRQDPGLGLRQIYYSMNVEVTDKGDVPEGYKVSRKEKRNFPLILESPSPNQTSLYFCASSPQGQGNEKLFFGSGTQLSVL.

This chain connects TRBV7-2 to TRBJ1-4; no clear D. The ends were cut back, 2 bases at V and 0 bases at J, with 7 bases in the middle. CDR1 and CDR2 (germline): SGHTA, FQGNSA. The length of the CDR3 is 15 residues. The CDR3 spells CASSLWPPTNEKLFF. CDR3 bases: TGTGCCAGCAGCTTATGGCCTCCAACTAATGAAAAACTGTTTTTT.

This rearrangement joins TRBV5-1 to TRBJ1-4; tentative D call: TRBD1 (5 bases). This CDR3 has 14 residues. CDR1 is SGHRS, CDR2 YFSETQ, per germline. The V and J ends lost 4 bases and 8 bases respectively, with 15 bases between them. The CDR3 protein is CASSLTGLEEKLFF. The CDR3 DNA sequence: TGCGCCAGCAGCCTAACAGGTTTGGAGGAAAAACTGTTTTTT.

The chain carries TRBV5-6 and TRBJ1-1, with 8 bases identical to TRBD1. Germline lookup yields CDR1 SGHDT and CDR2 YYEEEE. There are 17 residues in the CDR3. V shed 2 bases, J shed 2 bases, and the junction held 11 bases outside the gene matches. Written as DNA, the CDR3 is TGTGCCAGCAGCTTTCGAGGACAGGGTCGCCTTAACACTGAAGCTTTCTTT. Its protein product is CASSFRGQGRLNTEAFF. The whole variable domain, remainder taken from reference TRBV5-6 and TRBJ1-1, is DAGVTQSPTHLIKTRGQQVTLRCSPKSGHDTVSWYQQALGQGPQFIFQYYEEEERQRGNFPDRFSGHQFPNYSSELNVNALLLGDSALYLCASSFRGQGRLNTEAFFGQGTRLTVV.

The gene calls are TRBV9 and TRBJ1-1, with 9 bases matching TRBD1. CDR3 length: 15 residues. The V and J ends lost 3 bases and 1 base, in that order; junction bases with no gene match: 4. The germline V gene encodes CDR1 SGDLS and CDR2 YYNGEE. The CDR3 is CASSEPGQGNTEAFF. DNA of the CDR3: TGTGCCAGCAGCGAACCGGGACAGGGGAACACTGAAGCTTTCTTT.

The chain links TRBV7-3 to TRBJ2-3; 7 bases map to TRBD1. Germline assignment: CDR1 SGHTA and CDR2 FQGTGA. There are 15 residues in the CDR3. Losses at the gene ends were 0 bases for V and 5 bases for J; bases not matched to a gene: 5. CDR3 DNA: TGTGCCAGCAGCTTAACGGCAGGGGGTTTAGATACGCAGTATTTT. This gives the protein CASSLTAGGLDTQYF.

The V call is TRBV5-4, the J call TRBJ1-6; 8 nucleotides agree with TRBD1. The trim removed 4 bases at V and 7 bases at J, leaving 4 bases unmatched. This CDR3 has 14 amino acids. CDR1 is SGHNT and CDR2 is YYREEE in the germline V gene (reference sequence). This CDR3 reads CASSGDRLNSPLHF. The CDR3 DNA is TGTGCCAGCAGCGGGGACAGGCTAAATTCACCCCTCCACTTT.

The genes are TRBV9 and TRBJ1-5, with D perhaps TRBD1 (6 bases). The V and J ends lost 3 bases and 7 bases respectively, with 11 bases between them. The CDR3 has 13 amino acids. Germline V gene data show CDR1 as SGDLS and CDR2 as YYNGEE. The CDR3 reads CASSATGTQPQHF. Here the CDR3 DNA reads TGTGCCAGCAGCGCGACAGGTACACAGCCCCAGCATTTT.

In DNA form, the CDR3 reads TGTGCCAGCAGCCAATTTACACAAAGTTACACAGATACGCAGTATTTT. Amino acids: CASSQFTQSYTDTQYF. The chain is built from TRBV14 and TRBJ2-3, with D unclear. The CDR3 totals 16 residues. Germline CDR1 and CDR2: SGHDN and FVKESK. Trimming removed 2 bases at V and 2 bases at J, with 14 bases between. Full variable domain (outside the CDR3, taken from reference TRBV14 and TRBJ2-3): EAGVTQFPSHSVIEKGQTVTLRCDPISGHDNLYWYRRVMGKEIKFLLHFVKESKQDESGMPNNRFLAERTGGTYSTLKVQPAELEDSGVYFCASSQFTQSYTDTQYFGPGTRLTVL.